The 21 T cell receptor beta chains below all came from one sample that was sequenced in a study of beta chain features in type 1 diabetes. Expressed TCRB transcripts got sequenced, as all isolated RNA was reverse transcribed. Sequencing was performed with immunoSEQ multiplex PCR; in TCRdb, only in-frame clones are kept and a portion is missing. The data show under 300,000 clones, roughly 8% seen once. The sample comprised central memory CD4+ T cells from blood. These receptors were taken from a woman aged 18 to 35 in good health.

This clone has a handful of counts. The chain links TRBV5-1 to TRBJ2-1; D ambiguous. CDR3 length: 13 amino acids. V was trimmed by 10 bases and J by 4 bases, leaving 15 bases between them. The germline V gene encodes CDR1 SGHRS and CDR2 YFSETQ. The DNA for the CDR3 is TGCGCCCCCTTTTGGGCGGTGTACAATGAGCAGTTCTTC. It yields the protein CAPFWAVYNEQFF. Using reference TRBV5-1 and TRBJ2-1 for the parts outside the CDR3, the full variable domain is KAGVTQTPRYLIKTRGQQVTLSCSPISGHRSVSWYQQTPGQGLQFLFEYFSETQRNKGNFPGRFSGRQFSNSRSEMNVSTLELGDSALYLCAPFWAVYNEQFFGPGTRLTVL.

CDR3 loop: CASSLGLEGEQFF. The CDR3 DNA is TGTGCCAGCAGTTTGGGTCTGGAGGGTGAGCAGTTCTTC. The J gene is TRBJ2-1, the V gene TRBV28; TRBD2 might be the D (6 bases). In germline, CDR1 is MDHEN, CDR2 SYDVKM. The V gene lost 3 bases and the J gene lost 9 bases, with 12 bases spanning the gap. CDR3 length: 13 residues.

This clone has a handful of counts. This rearrangement joins TRBV4-3 to TRBJ1-5; D unresolved. The CDR3 sequence is 16 residues long. The V gene lost 0 bases and the J gene lost 1 base, with 10 bases spanning the gap. Germline lookup yields CDR1 LGHNA and CDR2 YSLEER. The CDR3 here is CASSQDRFGSNQPQHF. The CDR3 bases are TGCGCCAGCAGCCAAGATCGGTTTGGGAGCAATCAGCCCCAGCATTTT.

This clone was detected only once. The V gene is TRBV5-4, the J gene TRBJ1-1, with D uncertain. This CDR3 comprises 13 residues. CDR1 SGHNT and CDR2 YYREEE come from the germline V gene (reference sequence). The germline V and J ends were trimmed by 0 bases and 9 bases, with 12 bases remaining between them. The CDR3 region has the DNA TGTGCCAGCAGCTTGGTGACCTCCAGGAAAGCTTTCTTT. Amino acids: CASSLVTSRKAFF.

The rearrangement links TRBV7-3 to TRBJ2-4; TRBD1 might be the D (6 bases). With 2 bases removed from V and 2 bases from J, the gap between germline ends came to 10 bases. CDR3 length equals 15 residues. In germline, CDR1 is SGHTA, CDR2 FQGTGA. CDR3 in amino acids: CASSLQGTTKNIQYF. CDR3 nucleotide sequence: TGTGCCAGCAGCTTACAGGGGACGACCAAAAACATTCAGTACTTC.

In this sample, this clone turned up many times. This chain uses TRBV23-1 with TRBJ2-7, with 8 bases lining up with TRBD1. TRBV23-1 is sorted into the ORF group, with uncertain function. The CDR3 contains 14 residues. V lost 6 bases, J lost 3 bases, and 7 bases stayed unmatched. The CDR3 protein is CASRQNDRGYEQYV. In DNA form, the CDR3 reads TGCGCCAGCAGGCAGAACGACAGGGGCTACGAGCAGTACGTC.

This clone was detected only a few times. J is TRBJ1-2 and V is TRBV4-1; tentatively, D is TRBD1 (6 bases). The CDR3 is made up of 17 amino acids. V gave up 1 base and J gave up 2 bases, with 17 bases separating them. Germline CDR1 and CDR2: MGHRA and YSYEKL. CDR3 in amino acids: CASSQVRGGEGNYGYTF. CDR3 DNA sequence: TGCGCCAGCAGCCAAGTCCGCGGGGGCGAGGGCAACTATGGCTACACCTTC.

The chain is built from TRBV7-3 and TRBJ2-1; TRBD1 matches at 7 bases. This CDR3 comprises 16 residues. The V and J ends lost 4 bases and 1 base, in that order; junction bases with no gene match: 7. CDR1 and CDR2 (germline): SGHTA, FQGTGA. CDR3 sequence reads: CASSSDRARSYNEQFF. CDR3 bases: TGTGCCAGCAGCTCCGACAGGGCCCGATCCTACAATGAGCAGTTCTTC.

There are a few counts of this clone. The rearrangement links TRBV9 to TRBJ2-2; TRBD2 might be the D (5 bases). The V gene's germline CDR1 is SGDLS and CDR2 YYNGEE. CDR3 length: 15 residues. Trimming took off 4 bases at V and 3 bases at J, with 13 bases between the two ends. CDR3 sequence: CASSTRSGYTGELFF. The CDR3 region has the DNA TGTGCCAGCAGCACGCGGTCGGGGTACACCGGGGAGCTGTTTTTT.

This clone has more than one count but fewer than ten. This rearrangement joins TRBV4-3 to TRBJ1-4, with D hard to call. The CDR3 runs 15 residues. In germline, CDR1 is LGHNA, CDR2 YSLEER. V was trimmed by 1 base and J by 4 bases, leaving 10 bases between them. In DNA, the CDR3 is TGCGCCAGCAGCCAAGGGGTAGGGTTTAATGAAAAACTGTTTTTT. Protein sequence: CASSQGVGFNEKLFF.

This clone was observed a few times. This rearrangement joins TRBV5-4 to TRBJ2-3; D call uncertain. Deletions cut 1 base from V and 6 bases from J, with 9 bases between. Germline-derived CDR1 and CDR2 are SGHNT and YYREEE (reference sequence). The CDR3 totals 13 residues. CDR3 in amino acids: CASSLWAEDTQYF. Here the CDR3 DNA reads TGTGCCAGCAGCTTGTGGGCCGAGGATACGCAGTATTTT.

This clone was detected ten times or more. The genes are TRBV16 and TRBJ1-2, with TRBD1 as a possible D gene (5 bases). The CDR3 is 12 residues long. CDR1 KGHSY and CDR2 FQNENV come from the germline V gene. V lost 4 bases to trimming and J lost 5 bases, with 8 bases between them. CDR3 loop: CASSPDSYGYTF. CDR3 in DNA: TGTGCCAGCAGCCCTGACAGTTATGGCTACACCTTC.

The rearrangement links TRBV19 to TRBJ2-4; 7 bases map to TRBD1. The germline V gene encodes CDR1 LNHDA and CDR2 SQIVND (reference sequence). CDR3 size: 12 residues. Trimming removed 4 bases from V and 9 bases from J; junction bases left unmatched: 3. CDR3 in amino acids: CASSRDSSIQYF. CDR3 bases: TGTGCCAGTAGTAGGGACAGTTCCATTCAGTACTTC.

V gene TRBV4-3 combines with J gene TRBJ2-3, with 9 bases lining up with TRBD2. The CDR3 consists of 17 residues. The trim removed 0 bases at V and 4 bases at J, leaving 8 bases unmatched. Germline V gives CDR1 LGHNA, CDR2 YSLEER. The CDR3 here is CASSQETAGGGPDTQYF. The CDR3 DNA follows: TGCGCCAGCAGCCAAGAAACAGCGGGGGGTGGACCAGATACGCAGTATTTT.

This clone was detected many times. The CDR3 reads CASSYPRTRTGGELFF. CDR3 DNA sequence: TGTGCCAGCAGCTACCCGAGGACCCGTACCGGCGGGGAGCTGTTTTTT. V gene TRBV7-2 combines with J gene TRBJ2-2; D is undetermined. The CDR3 consists of 16 residues. The V end was cut by 4 bases, the J end by 7 bases, with 19 bases between. Germline-derived CDR1 and CDR2 are SGHTA and FQGNSA.

In this sample, this clone turned up many times. This chain uses TRBV6-6 with TRBJ2-7; D ambiguous. Germline-derived CDR1 and CDR2 are MNHNY and SVGAGI (reference sequence). CDR3 length equals 13 residues. Trimming removed 6 bases from V and 5 bases from J, with 14 bases in between. CDR3 sequence reads: CASSRAEAHEQYV. CDR3 sequence (DNA): TGTGCCAGCAGCCGTGCCGAGGCACACGAGCAGTACGTC.

This clone was picked up a small number of times. The V call is TRBV14, the J call TRBJ1-2; D unresolved. Germline V gives CDR1 SGHDN, CDR2 FVKESK. Trimming took 4 bases from V and 5 from J, leaving 17 bases between them. CDR3 size: 15 residues. CDR3 coding DNA: TGTGCCAGCAGCCCCTTCCGGGTTGAGGTATATGGCTACACCTTC. As protein: CASSPFRVEVYGYTF. The full variable domain, with the rest looked up from reference TRBV14 and TRBJ1-2, is EAGVTQFPSHSVIEKGQTVTLRCDPISGHDNLYWYRRVMGKEIKFLLHFVKESKQDESGMPNNRFLAERTGGTYSTLKVQPAELEDSGVYFCASSPFRVEVYGYTFGSGTRLTVV.

This clone was counted a few times. J is TRBJ2-3 and V is TRBV28; possibly TRBD1 or TRBD2 for D (5 bases each). From germline, CDR1 is MDHEN and CDR2 SYDVKM. The CDR3 spans 14 residues. Trimming cost V 3 bases and J 2 bases, with 9 bases left between them. The CDR3 nucleotides read TGTGCCAGCAGTTTGGTGGGGACCACAGATACGCAGTATTTT. This codes for CASSLVGTTDTQYF.

V is TRBV5-1 and J is TRBJ2-2; tentative D call: TRBD1 (6 bases). This CDR3 is 15 amino acids long. Per germline, CDR1 SGHRS and CDR2 YFSETQ. The V and J ends lost 2 bases and 6 bases respectively, with 14 bases between them. The CDR3 coding sequence is TGCGCCAGCAGCTTCCTGGACAGAAGGGCCGGGGAGCTGTTTTTT. It yields the protein CASSFLDRRAGELFF.

The chain carries TRBV4-1 and TRBJ2-4, with D unclear. V lost 0 bases and J lost 15, with 15 bases in between. The CDR3 extends over 13 amino acids. CDR1 is MGHRA and CDR2 is YSYEKL in the germline V gene. Written as DNA, the CDR3 is TGCGCCAGCAGCCAAGATCCGTGGGCCCATCCGTACTTC. It is translated as CASSQDPWAHPYF.

In its sample, this clone was seen a few times. This chain links TRBV5-1 with TRBJ2-1; D remains unclear. Looked up from germline, CDR1 is SGHRS and CDR2 is YFSETQ. V gave up 0 bases and J gave up 6 bases, with 7 bases separating them. The CDR3 covers 13 residues. This CDR3 is CASSLDWSNEQFF. CDR3 in DNA: TGCGCCAGCAGCTTGGATTGGAGCAATGAGCAGTTCTTC. Together with reference TRBV5-1 and TRBJ2-1, the CDR3 gives the full variable domain: KAGVTQTPRYLIKTRGQQVTLSCSPISGHRSVSWYQQTPGQGLQFLFEYFSETQRNKGNFPGRFSGRQFSNSRSEMNVSTLELGDSALYLCASSLDWSNEQFFGPGTRLTVL.